Listed below are T cell receptor beta chains from one sample, sequenced in a study of blood T cell repertoires in COVID-19. Sequencing used immunoSEQ multiplex PCR; TCRdb keeps in-frame clones, though not all of them. The sample yields around 240,000 clones, 83% seen once. The sample comprised peripheral blood. The receptors derive from a woman aged 45-65 years with acute or convalescent COVID-19. The CDR3 runs from the conserved cysteine through the conserved F or W. The order of the fields is clone size, D gene, J gene, V gene, CDR3 protein, CDR3 DNA. A D gene is named only where the DNA matches it firmly. Size is stated for part of the rows, as once, few or many counts, or as a class when the clone is expanded.

>-|TRBD2|TRBJ2-2|TRBV9
CASSVGTSLNTGELFF
TGTGCCAGCAGCGTCGGGACTAGCCTGAACACCGGGGAGCTGTTTTTT
>-|-|TRBJ2-5|TRBV5-1
CASSLTGSQETQYF
TGCGCCAGCAGCTTGACAGGGTCCCAAGAGACCCAGTACTTC
>-|-|TRBJ1-5|TRBV19
CASSSQHNQPQHF
TGTGCCAGTAGTTCACAACATAATCAGCCCCAGCATTTT
>-|TRBD2|TRBJ2-5|TRBV19
CASSSLTSGGAYQETQYF
TGTGCCAGTAGTAGCCTCACTAGCGGGGGGGCGTACCAAGAGACCCAGTACTTC
>-|-|TRBJ2-6|TRBV19
CASSASSSGANVLTF
TGTGCCAGTAGTGCCTCGAGCTCTGGGGCCAACGTCCTGACTTTC
>once|-|TRBJ1-2|TRBV6-5
CASRSPGTSNYGYTF
TGTGCCAGCAGGAGTCCCGGGACAAGTAACTATGGCTACACCTTC
>once|TRBD1|TRBJ2-4|TRBV3-1/TRBV3-2
CASSHARGTGGGHIQYF
TGTGCCAGCAGCCACGCCAGGGGGACAGGGGGTGGGCACATTCAGTACTTC
>-|TRBD2|TRBJ2-1|TRBV10-3
CAIGVAGGYNEQFF
TGTGCCATCGGAGTAGCGGGAGGGTACAATGAGCAGTTCTTC
>-|-|TRBJ1-5|TRBV6-6
CASSLTGMVQPQHF
TGTGCCAGCAGTTTAACAGGGATGGTTCAGCCCCAGCATTTT
>once|TRBD2|TRBJ2-7|TRBV29-1
CSVERGSGAYEQYF
TGCAGCGTTGAACGAGGTAGCGGGGCCTACGAGCAGTACTTC
>-|TRBD2|TRBJ2-5|TRBV4-1
CASSSAPGGRETQYF
TGCGCCAGCAGCTCTGCCCCGGGGGGGCGAGAGACCCAGTACTTC
>-|-|TRBJ2-7|TRBV12-3/TRBV12-4
CASLGQPYEQYF
TGTGCCAGCTTAGGACAGCCCTACGAGCAGTACTTC
>-|TRBD1|TRBJ2-7|TRBV24-1
CATSDFGTGGEQYF
TGTGCCACCAGTGATTTTGGGACAGGCGGCGAGCAGTACTTC
>few|-|TRBJ1-4|TRBV10-2
CASRPGGLFEKLFF
TGCGCCAGCAGGCCCGGGGGGCTGTTTGAAAAACTGTTTTTT